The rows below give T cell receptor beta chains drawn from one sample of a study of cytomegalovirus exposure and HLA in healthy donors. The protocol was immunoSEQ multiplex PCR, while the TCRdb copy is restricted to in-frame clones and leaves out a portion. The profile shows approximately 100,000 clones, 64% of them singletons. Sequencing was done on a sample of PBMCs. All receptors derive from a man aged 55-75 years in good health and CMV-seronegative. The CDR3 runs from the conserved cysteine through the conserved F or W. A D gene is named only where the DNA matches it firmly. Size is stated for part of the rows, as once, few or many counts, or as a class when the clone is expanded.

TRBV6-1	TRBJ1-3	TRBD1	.	TGTGCCAGCAGCGTACAGGGGGCGAACACCATATATTTT	CASSVQGANTIYF
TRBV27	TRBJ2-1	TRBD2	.	TGTGCCAGCAGTACCGGACTAGCGGGAAAAGGTTACAATGAGCAGTTCTTC	CASSTGLAGKGYNEQFF
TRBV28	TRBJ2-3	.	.	TGTGCCAGCAGCCCTCGAGCAGATACGCAGTATTTT	CASSPRADTQYF
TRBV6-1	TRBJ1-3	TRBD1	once	TGTGCCAGCACCGAAGGGGGCGCGAGAGGAAACACCATATATTTT	CASTEGGARGNTIYF
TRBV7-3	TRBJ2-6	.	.	TGTGCCAGCAGCTTAACAACGGGGGCTGGGGCCAACGTCCTGACTTTC	CASSLTTGAGANVLTF
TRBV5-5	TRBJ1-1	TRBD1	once	TGTGCCAGCAGCTCACCGACAGGGGGAGGTGGAGTGGACACTGAAGCTTTCTTT	CASSSPTGGGGVDTEAFF
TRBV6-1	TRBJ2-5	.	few	TGTGCCAGTCAGGTCGGATACCAAGAGACCCAGTACTTC	CASQVGYQETQYF
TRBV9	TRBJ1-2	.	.	TGTGCCAGCAGCGTCGACACGGCAAACTATGGCTACACCTTC	CASSVDTANYGYTF
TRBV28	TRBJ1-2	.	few	TGTGCCAGCAGTTCCCTACTTAGAGCCTATGGCTACACCTTC	CASSSLLRAYGYTF
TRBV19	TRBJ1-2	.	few	TGTGCCAGTAGTAGCCCGGTAGGGGGTCGGGACTATGGCTACACCTTC	CASSSPVGGRDYGYTF
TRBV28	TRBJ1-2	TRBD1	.	TGTGCCAGCAGTTTTGGGACAGGGAGCGTCTATGGCTACACCTTC	CASSFGTGSVYGYTF
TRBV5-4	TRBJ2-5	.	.	TGTGCCAGCAGGGTACAGGGACAAGAGTGGACCCAGTACTTC	CASRVQGQEWTQYF
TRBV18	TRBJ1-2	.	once	TGTGCCAGCTCACCGCAGCAGGGTTTTAACTATGGCTACACCTTC	CASSPQQGFNYGYTF
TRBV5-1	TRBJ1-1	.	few	TGCGCCAGCAGCCTGTCGAGGTTGAACACTGAAGCTTTCTTT	CASSLSRLNTEAFF
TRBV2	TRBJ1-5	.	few	TGTGCCAGCAGTGGGGGTACGCAGGGTAGTCAGCCCCAGCATTTT	CASSGGTQGSQPQHF
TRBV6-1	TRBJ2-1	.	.	TGTGCCAGCAACGTAGGCCTCGGGGAGTTCTTC	CASNVGLGEFF
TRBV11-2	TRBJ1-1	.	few	TGTGCCAGCAGCTTAGCTCAGGGCTCTGAAGCTTTCTTT	CASSLAQGSEAFF
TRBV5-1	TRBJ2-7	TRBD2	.	TGCGCCAGCAGTCCCGTCCCGGGACTAGCGGGAGGGCTTGCCGACGAGCAGTACTTC	CASSPVPGLAGGLADEQYF
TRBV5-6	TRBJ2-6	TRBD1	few	TGTGCCAGCAGCTTGTGGGACAGGTACTCTGGGGCCAACGTCCTGACTTTC	CASSLWDRYSGANVLTF
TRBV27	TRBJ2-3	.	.	TGTGCCAGCAGTTTAGGCGGATACACAGATACGCAGTATTTT	CASSLGGYTDTQYF
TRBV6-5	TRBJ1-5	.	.	TGTGCCAGCAGTGAAGGGGCAGAACCGCAGCCCCAGCATTTT	CASSEGAEPQPQHF
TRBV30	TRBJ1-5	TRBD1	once	TGTGCCTGGAGCCAGGGGGCGCCCGGCAATCAGCCCCAGCATTTT	CAWSQGAPGNQPQHF
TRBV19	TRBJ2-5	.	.	TGTGCCAGTAGTCAGGGACCGGGGGAAAAGACCCAGTACTTC	CASSQGPGEKTQYF
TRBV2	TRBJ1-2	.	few	TGTGCCAGCAGTGATAGGGGTCGTAAAAGAAACTATGGCTACACCTTC	CASSDRGRKRNYGYTF
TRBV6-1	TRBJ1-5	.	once	TGTGCCAGCACCCAAGCAGGGAATCAGCCCCAGCATTTT	CASTQAGNQPQHF
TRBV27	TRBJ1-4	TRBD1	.	TGTGCCAGCAGTTCCCCGGACAGGGCTAAGAAACTGTTTTTT	CASSSPDRAKKLFF
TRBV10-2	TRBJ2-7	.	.	TGCGCCAGCAGTGAACTTAACAGGGCGTACTTC	CASSELNRAYF
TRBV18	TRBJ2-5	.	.	TGTGCCAGCTCACCACTATCGGAGACCCAGTACTTC	CASSPLSETQYF
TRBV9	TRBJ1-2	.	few	TGTGCCAGCAGCGTAGGTCATCTGTCGGAGACCTATGGCTACACCTTC	CASSVGHLSETYGYTF
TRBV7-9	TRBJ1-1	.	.	TGTGCCAGCAGCTTGACAGTCCGCACTGAAGCTTTCTTT	CASSLTVRTEAFF
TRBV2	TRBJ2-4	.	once	TGTGCCAGCAGTCCTCAGGGGCCCGCCAAAAACATTCAGTACTTC	CASSPQGPAKNIQYF
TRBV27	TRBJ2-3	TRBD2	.	TGTGCCAGCAGACAAAGACTAGCCGACCCTAATTATACGCAGTATTTT	CASRQRLADPNYTQYF
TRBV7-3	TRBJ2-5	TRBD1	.	TGTGCCAGCAGCCCGACAGGGAGATCTCCTAGAGAGACCCAGTACTTC	CASSPTGRSPRETQYF
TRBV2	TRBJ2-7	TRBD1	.	TGTGCCAGCAGTGACCGGACAGGCTCCTACGAGCAGTACTTC	CASSDRTGSYEQYF
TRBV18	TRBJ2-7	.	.	TGTGCCAGCTCACTTAATCCGGGGAACTACGAGCAGTACTTC	CASSLNPGNYEQYF